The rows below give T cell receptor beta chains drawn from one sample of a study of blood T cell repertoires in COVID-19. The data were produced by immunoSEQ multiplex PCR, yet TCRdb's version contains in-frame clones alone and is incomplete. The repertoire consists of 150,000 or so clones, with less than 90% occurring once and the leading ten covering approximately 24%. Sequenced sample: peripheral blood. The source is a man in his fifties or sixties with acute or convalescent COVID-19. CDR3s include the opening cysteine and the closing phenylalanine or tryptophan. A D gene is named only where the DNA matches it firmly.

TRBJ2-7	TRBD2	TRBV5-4	CASRRPGLAGMYEQYF
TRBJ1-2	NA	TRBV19	CASSEAGAINYGYTF
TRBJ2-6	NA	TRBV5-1	CATETGSGANVLTF
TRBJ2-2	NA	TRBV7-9	CASSSSRMAEASNTGELFF
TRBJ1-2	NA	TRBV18	CASSPKVQGDGYTF
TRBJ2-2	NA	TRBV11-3	CASSHVAGHGSTGELFF
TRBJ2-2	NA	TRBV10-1	CASSDSTGELFF
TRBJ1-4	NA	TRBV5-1	CASSLAGAGEKLFF
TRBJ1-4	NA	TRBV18	CASSRGKGADEKLFF
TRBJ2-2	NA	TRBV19	CASSSSSRGELFF
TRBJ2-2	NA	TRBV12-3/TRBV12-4	CASTSTGELFF
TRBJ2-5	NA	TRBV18	CASSLSDQETQYF
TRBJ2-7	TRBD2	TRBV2	CASRPGLGSYEQYF
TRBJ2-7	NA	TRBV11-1	CASSSAERQYF
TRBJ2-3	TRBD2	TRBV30	CAWSDPHTSVLTDTQYF
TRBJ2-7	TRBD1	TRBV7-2	CASSSRTGTSEQYF
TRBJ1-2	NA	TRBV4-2	CASSQVSQGNRYTF
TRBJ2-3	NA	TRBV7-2	CASSSRDLTDTQYF
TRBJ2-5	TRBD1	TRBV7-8	CASSSYGTGGPLKTQYF
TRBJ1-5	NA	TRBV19	CASSILDSGGNQPQHF
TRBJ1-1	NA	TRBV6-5	CASSRSPGDTEAFF
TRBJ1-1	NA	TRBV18	CASSRSGGGNTEAFF
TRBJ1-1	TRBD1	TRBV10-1	CAREKGAGEAFF
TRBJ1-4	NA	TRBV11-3	CASSLGAGRGTNEKLFF
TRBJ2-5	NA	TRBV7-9	CASSSRSVETQYF
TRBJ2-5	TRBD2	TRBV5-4	CASSIGTRQETQYF
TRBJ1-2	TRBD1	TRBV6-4	CASRLTTGLHYGYTF
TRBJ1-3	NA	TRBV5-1	CASSSGTGNTIYF
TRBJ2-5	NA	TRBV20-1	CSAQQETQYF
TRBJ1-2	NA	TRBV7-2	CASSPSRGYGYTF
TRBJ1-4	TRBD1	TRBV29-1	CSVEEGRGQTNEKLFF
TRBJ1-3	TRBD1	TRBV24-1	CATSDTGAGNTIYF
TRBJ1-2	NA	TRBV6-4	CASSDTKLANYGYTF
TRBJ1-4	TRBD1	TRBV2	CASSNRGNEKLFF
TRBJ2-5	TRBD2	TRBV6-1	CASSEGAGVKETQYF
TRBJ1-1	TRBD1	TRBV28	CASRDRVNTEAFF
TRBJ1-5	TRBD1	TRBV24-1	CATVGTVNQPQHF
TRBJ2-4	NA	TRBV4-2	CASSQGAGDSKNIQYF
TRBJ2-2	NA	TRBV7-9	CASSLGAGGSVAGELFF
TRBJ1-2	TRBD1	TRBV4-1	CASSVLAGGYGYTF
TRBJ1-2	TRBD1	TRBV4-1	CASSQEPGTGVVYGYTF
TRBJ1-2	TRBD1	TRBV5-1	CASSQTGAMGYTF
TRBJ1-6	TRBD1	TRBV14	CASSRDRGAAGSPLHF
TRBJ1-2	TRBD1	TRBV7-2	CASTPLTGGGGYTF
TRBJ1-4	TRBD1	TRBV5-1	CASSVTGTEREKLFF
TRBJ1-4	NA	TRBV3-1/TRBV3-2	CASSQSLTVEKLFF
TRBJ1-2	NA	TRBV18	CASSGGLDYGYTF
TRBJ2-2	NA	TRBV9	CASSPTTGTGELFF
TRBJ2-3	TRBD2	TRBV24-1	CATSDPRGVAGADTQYF
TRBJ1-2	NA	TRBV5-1	CASRSPGTLYGYTF
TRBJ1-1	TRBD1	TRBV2	CASSGRSGQTDISPNTEAFF
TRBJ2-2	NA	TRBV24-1	CATSGGEAWNTGELFF
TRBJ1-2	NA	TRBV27	CASGKDRYASGYTF
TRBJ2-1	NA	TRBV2	CASSEAVYSYNEQFF
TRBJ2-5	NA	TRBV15	CATSRRAGEGETQYF